What follows are 29 T cell receptor beta chains derived from one specimen sequenced in a study of T cells after yellow fever vaccination. TCRdb re-derived calls from the 5' RACE reads in MiXCR, one entry per CDR3 protein. The table has approximately 340,000 distinct CDR3 sequences, over 8% seen once. The sample was PBMCs, taken on the day of the first yellow fever vaccination. Every receptor here comes from a man aged 18 to 29 who received the YFV17D yellow fever vaccine.

The gene calls are TRBV6-5 and TRBJ1-6, with 9 bases that match TRBD1. The CDR3 is 15 residues long. CDR1 and CDR2 from the germline V gene are MNHEY and SVGAGI. Germline trimming cut 2 bases from V and 8 bases from J; bases unmatched to any gene: 4. Written as DNA, the CDR3 is TGTGCCAGCAGTTACACCCGGGACAGGGATTCACCCCTCCACTTT. This codes for CASSYTRDRDSPLHF.

This clonotype appeared a few times. This chain connects TRBV12-3 or TRBV12-4 to TRBJ2-1; a possible D gene is TRBD2 (5 bases). V was pared by 7 bases and J by 4 bases, with 23 bases between. The CDR3 runs to 17 residues. CDR3 bases: TGTGCCAGCACCCGAAACCTCCAATCCGGACTGTACAATGAGCAGTTCTTC. Protein sequence: CASTRNLQSGLYNEQFF.

This clonotype occurred many times. The chain uses TRBV12-3 or TRBV12-4 and TRBJ2-3; perhaps TRBD2 as D (5 bases). The CDR3 has 16 residues. V shed 2 bases and J shed 4 bases, with 16 bases lying between them. CDR3 protein: CASSLMSYSGADTQYF. The CDR3 nucleotides read TGTGCCAGCAGTTTAATGTCCTACTCCGGGGCAGATACGCAGTATTTT.

This clonotype was picked up many times. This chain uses TRBV12-3 or TRBV12-4 with TRBJ1-5; 7 positions match TRBD1. J lost 7 bases, V lost 6 bases, and 6 bases had no gene match. CDR3 length: 13 amino acids. The DNA for the CDR3 is TGTGCCAGCAGGACAGGGAGTCGACAGCCCCAGCATTTT. It specifies CASRTGSRQPQHF.

This chain uses TRBV10-3 with TRBJ2-7; 10 positions agree with TRBD2. V was clipped by 3 bases and J by 3 bases; unmatched bases: 5. The CDR3 sequence is 15 residues long. Per germline, CDR1 ENHRY and CDR2 SYGVKD. The chain's CDR3 is CAISDPSGGIYEQYV. The CDR3 DNA sequence: TGTGCCATCAGTGACCCTAGCGGGGGCATCTACGAGCAGTACGTC.

The chain employs TRBV7-9 and TRBJ2-2; TRBD2 is a possible D gene (6 bases). The germline V gene has CDR1 SEHNR and CDR2 FQNEAQ (reference sequence). The V gene lost 4 bases and the J gene lost 4 bases, with 13 bases spanning the gap. This CDR3 contains 15 residues. The CDR3, as DNA: TGTGCCAGCAGCTACTTAGCGGCGTCCACCGGGGAGCTGTTTTTT. It yields the protein CASSYLAASTGELFF.

This clonotype showed up just a few times. V gene TRBV7-6 combines with J gene TRBJ2-6; D gene uncertain. Deletions cut 5 bases from V and 4 bases from J, with 15 bases between. This CDR3 comprises 16 residues. Germline V lookup: CDR1 SGHVS, CDR2 FNYEAQ. The CDR3 coding sequence is TGTGCCAGCAGCCCCCGTGAGCTTGCCGGGGCCAACGTCCTGACTTTC. Translation: CASSPRELAGANVLTF.

The table lists this clonotype with a few counts. This rearrangement joins TRBV5-6 to TRBJ2-6, with a tentative D call TRBD2 (5 bases). CDR1 is SGHDT, CDR2 YYEEEE, per germline. V lost 2 bases and J 0 bases, leaving 9 bases between the germline ends. This CDR3 is 16 amino acids long. The chain's CDR3 is CASSFLAGSGANVLTF. The CDR3 region has the DNA TGTGCCAGCAGCTTCCTGGCGGGCTCTGGGGCCAACGTCCTGACTTTC.

The sample holds a few counts of this clonotype. This chain links TRBV4-2 with TRBJ2-1, with a weak D call TRBD2 (6 bases). Trimming removed 3 bases from V and 9 bases from J, with 18 bases in between. This CDR3 is built from 15 residues. CDR1 is LGHNA, CDR2 YNFKEQ, per germline. CDR3 DNA sequence: TGTGCCAGCAGCCAGAGTTCGGGGGTTAATGGTGAGCAGTTCTTC. Translating gives CASSQSSGVNGEQFF.

This clonotype was detected only once. The conserved phenylalanine or tryptophan is not found at the CDR3 terminus, so this likely reflects a read error. The chain joins TRBV3-1 to TRBJ2-7; tentatively, D is TRBD2 (5 bases). Germline CDR1 LGHDT, CDR2 YNNKEL (reference sequence). V lost 4 bases to trimming and J lost 5 bases, with 9 bases between them. The CDR3 runs to 12 residues. CDR3 region: CASSRPGDEQYL. In DNA, the CDR3 is TGTGCCAGCAGCCGCCCCGGGGACGAGCAGTACTTA.

The genes are TRBV19 and TRBJ1-1; D gene ambiguous. V lost 6 bases and J lost 8, with 10 bases in between. Germline CDR1 reads LNHDA; CDR2 reads SQIVND (reference sequence). The CDR3 length is 11 residues. DNA for the CDR3: TGTGCCAGTAGGGTGGGCAGGGAAGCTTTCTTT. Its protein is CASRVGREAFF. Drawing the rest from reference TRBV19 and TRBJ1-1, the complete variable domain is DGGITQSPKYLFRKEGQNVTLSCEQNLNHDAMYWYRQDPGQGLRLIYYSQIVNDFQKGDIAEGYSVSREKKESFPLTVTSAQKNPTAFYLCASRVGREAFFGQGTRLTVV.

This clonotype appeared many times. This sequence joins TRBV28 and TRBJ2-6; TRBD1 aligns across 7 bases. The CDR3 is made up of 18 amino acids. Germline V gene sequence: CDR1 MDHEN, CDR2 SYDVKM. V lost 6 bases and J lost 0; bases outside the gene matches: 11. The CDR3 DNA sequence: TGTGCCAGCAGACCTGACAGGGTCCGCTTCTCTGGGGCCAACGTCCTGACTTTC. It is translated as CASRPDRVRFSGANVLTF.

V usage is TRBV4-3 and J usage is TRBJ2-5, with 9 bases that match TRBD1. Germline loops: CDR1 LGHNA, CDR2 YSLEER. Trimming cost V 4 bases and J 4 bases; bases outside gene matches: 10. CDR3 length: 16 amino acids. CDR3: CASSLNPGTGLETQYF. Written as DNA, the CDR3 is TGCGCCAGCAGCCTTAATCCCGGGACAGGGTTAGAGACCCAGTACTTC.

This clonotype was seen a handful of times. CDR3 nucleotides: TGTGCCAGCAGTTTACACAAATTACGGGACGGGGAAGCCGGCTACACCTTC. It is translated as CASSLHKLRDGEAGYTF. This chain links TRBV27 with TRBJ1-2, with a weak D call TRBD1 (5 bases). Germline assignment: CDR1 MNHEY and CDR2 SMNVEV (reference sequence). Trimming shortened V by 2 bases and J by 8 bases, and 24 bases separated the two germline ends. This CDR3 region has 17 residues.

This clonotype was found a few times. The chain couples TRBV5-4 to TRBJ1-2, with 8 positions matching TRBD1. Germline V lookup: CDR1 SGHNT, CDR2 YYREEE (reference sequence). The CDR3 consists of 14 residues. J was trimmed by 5 bases and V by 2 bases; bases with no gene match: 5. In nucleotides, the CDR3 is TGTGCCAGCAGCTTCGCACAGGGGGGGTATGGCTACACCTTC. Residues: CASSFAQGGYGYTF. The complete variable domain, with remaining parts taken from reference TRBV5-4 and TRBJ1-2, reads ETGVTQSPTHLIKTRGQQVTLRCSSQSGHNTVSWYQQALGQGPQFIFQYYREEENGRGNFPPRFSGLQFPNYSSELNVNALELDDSALYLCASSFAQGGYGYTFGSGTRLTVV.

V is TRBV6-5 and J is TRBJ2-1; 8 nucleotides align to TRBD1. Germline CDR1 is MNHEY and CDR2 is SVGAGI. The CDR3 is made up of 15 amino acids. The V segment lost 0 bases and the J segment 9 bases; nucleotides outside the gene matches: 7. CDR3 loop: CASSYSDRGGSEQFF. The CDR3 DNA is TGTGCCAGCAGTTACTCAGACAGGGGTGGGAGTGAGCAGTTCTTC.

The chain couples TRBV7-9 to TRBJ2-5; TRBD1 aligns across 8 bases. The germline CDR1 and CDR2 sequences are SEHNR and FQNEAQ (reference sequence). V shed 3 bases and J 2 bases; nucleotides not matched to a gene: 5. The CDR3 extends over 15 amino acids. CDR3 sequence: CASSFLGQEQETQYF. The DNA for the CDR3 is TGTGCCAGCAGCTTCTTGGGACAGGAACAAGAGACCCAGTACTTC.

The chain carries TRBV7-6 and TRBJ2-1; 12 bases map to TRBD2. CDR3 length equals 15 residues. The V gene's germline CDR1 is SGHVS and CDR2 FNYEAQ. The V and J ends lost 3 bases and 6 bases, in that order; junction bases with no gene match: 3. This CDR3 is CASSLGLAGRNEQFF. CDR3 bases: TGTGCCAGCAGCTTGGGACTAGCGGGCCGCAATGAGCAGTTCTTC.

This clonotype has a handful of counts. The V gene is TRBV3-1, the J gene TRBJ2-7; TRBD2 aligns across 8 bases. Germline assignment: CDR1 LGHDT and CDR2 YNNKEL (reference sequence). The CDR3 loop spans 15 amino acids. V was clipped by 2 bases and J by 0 bases; unmatched bases: 3. CDR3 nucleotide sequence: TGTGCCAGCAGCCAATCGGGAGGGAGCTCCTACGAGCAGTACTTC. As protein: CASSQSGGSSYEQYF.

The chain combines TRBV11-1 with TRBJ2-1; D gene ambiguous. The CDR3 consists of 15 residues. The germline CDR1 and CDR2 sequences are SGHAT and FQDESV (reference sequence). The V and J ends lost 1 base and 5 bases respectively, with 12 bases between them. CDR3 amino acids: CASSLEWGDDNEQFF. For the CDR3, the DNA is TGTGCCAGCAGCTTAGAGTGGGGTGACGACAATGAGCAGTTCTTC.

At least ten counts were recorded for this clonotype. The chain recombines TRBV7-9 with TRBJ1-1; maybe TRBD1 (6 bases). V dropped 1 base and J dropped 3 bases, with 9 bases sitting between them. The CDR3 is 14 amino acids. Germline V gives CDR1 SEHNR, CDR2 FQNEAQ (reference sequence). Written as DNA, the CDR3 is TGTGCCAGCAGCTTAGAAGGGGGTCACACTGAAGCTTTCTTT. Protein product: CASSLEGGHTEAFF.

A few counts support this clonotype. V and J are TRBV20-1 and TRBJ1-2, with 7 bases matching TRBD1. In germline, CDR1 is DFQATT, CDR2 SNEGSKA (reference sequence). CDR3 length: 14 amino acids. V trimming: 0 bases; J trimming: 6 bases; junction bases outside the gene matches: 7. The CDR3 is CSARDPGTENGYTF. CDR3 coding DNA: TGCAGTGCTAGAGATCCCGGGACAGAAAATGGCTACACCTTC.

This sequence joins TRBV4-1 and TRBJ1-2; D ambiguous. The CDR3 is made up of 14 amino acids. Trimming took 1 base from V and 4 from J, leaving 10 bases between them. CDR1 and CDR2 (germline): MGHRA, YSYEKL. CDR3 loop: CASSQVKHFYGYTF. Here the CDR3 DNA reads TGCGCCAGCAGCCAAGTGAAGCATTTCTATGGCTACACCTTC.

The J gene is TRBJ2-4, the V gene TRBV12-3 or TRBV12-4; 7 positions agree with TRBD1. The CDR3 is made up of 16 amino acids. V was clipped by 2 bases and J by 3 bases; unmatched bases: 7. In nucleotides, the CDR3 is TGTGCCAGCAGTTTAAGAGTACAGGGGAGCAAAAACATTCAGTACTTC. It codes for CASSLRVQGSKNIQYF.

The chain joins TRBV7-8 to TRBJ2-1; no reliable D call. In germline, CDR1 is SGHVS, CDR2 FQNEAQ. The CDR3 contains 14 residues. Between the trimmed V and J ends, which lost 8 bases and 7 bases, there was a span of 18 bases. The CDR3 region has the DNA TGTGCCAGCGCCACTCGATTCACTCAAAATGAGCAGTTCTTC. It codes for CASATRFTQNEQFF.

This clonotype showed up just a few times. This chain connects TRBV9 to TRBJ1-3; no definite D call. V shed 3 bases and J shed 3 bases, with 13 bases lying between them. The CDR3 totals 15 residues. Germline loops: CDR1 SGDLS, CDR2 YYNGEE. CDR3 in DNA: TGTGCCAGCAGCGCGCGGAGGACCGGTGGAAACACCATATATTTT. Translated, it gives CASSARRTGGNTIYF.

This clonotype was detected ten times or more. This chain's CDR3 is CASSSNREVTDTQYF. CDR3 nucleotide sequence: TGTGCCAGCAGCTCCAACAGGGAAGTCACAGATACGCAGTATTTT. The J gene is TRBJ2-3, the V gene TRBV7-9; weak D call: TRBD1 (6 bases). V gave up 4 bases and J gave up 2 bases, with 13 bases separating them. The CDR3 extends over 15 amino acids. Per germline, CDR1 SEHNR and CDR2 FQNEAQ (reference sequence).

This chain joins TRBV28 and TRBJ2-3; either TRBD1 or TRBD2 may supply D (5 bases each). The V end was cut by 5 bases, the J end by 0 bases, with 12 bases between. The CDR3 length is 15 residues. Germline V CDR1 and CDR2: MDHEN, SYDVKM. The CDR3 coding sequence is TGTGCCAGCAGTACATGGGACCGCAGCACAGATACGCAGTATTTT. As protein: CASSTWDRSTDTQYF.

This clonotype was detected a few times. This chain uses TRBV4-2 with TRBJ2-3; a possible D gene is TRBD1 (5 bases). This CDR3 is built from 13 residues. Germline loops: CDR1 LGHNA, CDR2 YNFKEQ. Trimming left V 4 bases short and J 5 bases short, with 10 bases between. The CDR3 nucleotides are TGTGCCAGCAGCCCAGGGATGGGAGATACGCAGTATTTT. It translates to CASSPGMGDTQYF.